These 3 T cell receptor beta chains were all obtained from the same sample, sequenced in a study of blood T cells in healthy people across ages. Through a sample-barcoded 5' primer and a J-beta primer mix, a second PCR was run for roughly 6 to 11 cycles. TCRdb re-called the 5' RACE reads through MiXCR, storing one row per CDR3 protein. The sample shows 1,500,000 or so distinct CDR3 sequences, roughly 60% of them seen only once. Source material: blood. These receptors were collected from a young man in good health.

This sequence joins TRBV6-5 and TRBJ2-4; a weak D match, TRBD2 (5 bases). The germline V gene encodes CDR1 MNHEY and CDR2 SVGAGI. Trimming cost V 4 bases and J 13 bases, with 23 bases left between them. CDR3 length: 15 residues. The CDR3 sequence: CASSSAGIAGPEQYF. The CDR3 DNA sequence: TGTGCCAGCAGTTCCGCTGGGATTGCGGGCCCTGAGCAGTACTTC.

The chain joins TRBV20-1 to TRBJ2-5; a weak D match, TRBD1 (6 bases). The germline gives CDR1 DFQATT, CDR2 SNEGSKA (reference sequence). The CDR3 consists of 17 residues. V dropped 2 bases and J dropped 5 bases, with 24 bases sitting between them. The CDR3 DNA reads TGCAGTGCTAGACACACTTTAGGGGGTTCGAATTTGGAGACCCAGTACTTC. It yields the protein CSARHTLGGSNLETQYF.

The genes are TRBV2 and TRBJ2-1; D is possibly TRBD2 (6 bases). The V end was cut by 1 base, the J end by 5 bases, with 9 bases between. This CDR3 has 14 amino acids. Germline CDR1 is SNHLY and CDR2 is FYNNEI. CDR3: CASSEERVNNEQFF. The CDR3, as DNA: TGTGCCAGCAGTGAAGAGCGGGTAAACAATGAGCAGTTCTTC.